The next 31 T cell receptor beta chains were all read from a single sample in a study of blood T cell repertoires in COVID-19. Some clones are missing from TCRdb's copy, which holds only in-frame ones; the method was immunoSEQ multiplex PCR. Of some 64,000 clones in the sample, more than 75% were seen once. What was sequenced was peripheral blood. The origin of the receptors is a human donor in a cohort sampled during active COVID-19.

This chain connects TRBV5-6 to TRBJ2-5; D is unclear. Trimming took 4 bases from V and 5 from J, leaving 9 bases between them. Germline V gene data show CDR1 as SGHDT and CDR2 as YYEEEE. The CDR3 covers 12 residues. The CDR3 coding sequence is TGTGCCAGCAGCCTACGATGGGAGACCCAGTACTTC. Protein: CASSLRWETQYF.

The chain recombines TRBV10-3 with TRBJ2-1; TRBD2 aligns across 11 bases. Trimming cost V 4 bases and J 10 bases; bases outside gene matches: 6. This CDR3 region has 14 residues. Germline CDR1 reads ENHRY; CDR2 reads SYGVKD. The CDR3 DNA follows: TGTGCCATCAGTGCACTAGCGGGGGAGGAAGAGCAGTTCTTC. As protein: CAISALAGEEEQFF.

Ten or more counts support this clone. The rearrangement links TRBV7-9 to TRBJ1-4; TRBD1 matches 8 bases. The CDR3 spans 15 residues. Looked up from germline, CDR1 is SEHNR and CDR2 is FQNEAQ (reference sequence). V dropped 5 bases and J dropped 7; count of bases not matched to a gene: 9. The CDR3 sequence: CASSPGTGVFEKLFF. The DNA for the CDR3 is TGTGCCAGCAGCCCCGGGACAGGAGTGTTTGAAAAACTGTTTTTT.

CDR3 DNA sequence: TGCGCCAGCAGCCCGGGGGGGGCCCCAGATACGCAGTATTTT. It is translated as CASSPGGAPDTQYF. V usage is TRBV5-1 and J usage is TRBJ2-3, with 8 bases identical to TRBD2. Germline CDR1 SGHRS, CDR2 YFSETQ. The CDR3 length is 14 residues. J lost 4 bases, V lost 4 bases, and 5 bases had no gene match.

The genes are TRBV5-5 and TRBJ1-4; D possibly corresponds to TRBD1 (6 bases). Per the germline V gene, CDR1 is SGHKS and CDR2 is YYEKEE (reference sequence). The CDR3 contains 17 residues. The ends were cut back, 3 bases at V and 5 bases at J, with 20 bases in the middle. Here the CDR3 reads CASSYSIQGPKNEKLFF. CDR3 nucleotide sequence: TGTGCCAGCAGCTACAGTATACAGGGCCCCAAAAATGAAAAACTGTTTTTT. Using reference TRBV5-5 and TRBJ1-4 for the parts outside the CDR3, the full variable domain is DAGVTQSPTHLIKTRGQQVTLRCSPISGHKSVSWYQQVLGQGPQFIFQYYEKEERGRGNFPDRFSARQFPNYSSELNVNALLLGDSALYLCASSYSIQGPKNEKLFFGSGTQLSVL.

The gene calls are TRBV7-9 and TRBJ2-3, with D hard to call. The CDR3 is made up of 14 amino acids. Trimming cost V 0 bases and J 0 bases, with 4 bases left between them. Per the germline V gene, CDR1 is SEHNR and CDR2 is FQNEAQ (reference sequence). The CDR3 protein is CASSLAESTDTQYF. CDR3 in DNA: TGTGCCAGCAGCTTAGCCGAGAGCACAGATACGCAGTATTTT.

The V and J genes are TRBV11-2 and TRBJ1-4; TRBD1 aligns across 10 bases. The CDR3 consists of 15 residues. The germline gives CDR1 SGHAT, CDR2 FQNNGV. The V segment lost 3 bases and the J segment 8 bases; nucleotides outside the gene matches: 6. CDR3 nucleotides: TGTGCCAGCAGCTTGGGACAGGGGCGATCGGAAAAACTGTTTTTT. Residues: CASSLGQGRSEKLFF. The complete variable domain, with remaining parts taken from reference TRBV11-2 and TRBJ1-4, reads EAGVAQSPRYKIIEKRQSVAFWCNPISGHATLYWYQQILGQGPKLLIQFQNNGVVDDSQLPKDRFSAERLKGVDSTLKIQPAKLEDSAVYLCASSLGQGRSEKLFFGSGTQLSVL.

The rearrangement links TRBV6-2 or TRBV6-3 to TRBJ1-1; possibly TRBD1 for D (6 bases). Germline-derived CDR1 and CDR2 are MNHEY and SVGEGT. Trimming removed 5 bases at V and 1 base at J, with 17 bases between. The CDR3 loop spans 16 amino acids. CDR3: CASSQRQGWGNTEAFF. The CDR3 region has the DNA TGTGCCAGCAGTCAACGTCAGGGGTGGGGGAACACTGAAGCTTTCTTT.

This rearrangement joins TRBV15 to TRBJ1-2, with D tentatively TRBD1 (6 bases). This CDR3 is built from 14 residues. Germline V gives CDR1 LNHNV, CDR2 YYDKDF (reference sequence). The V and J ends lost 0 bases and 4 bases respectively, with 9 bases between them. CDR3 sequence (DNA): TGTGCCACCAGCAGAGAGGACAGCATCTATGGCTACACCTTC. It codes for CATSREDSIYGYTF.

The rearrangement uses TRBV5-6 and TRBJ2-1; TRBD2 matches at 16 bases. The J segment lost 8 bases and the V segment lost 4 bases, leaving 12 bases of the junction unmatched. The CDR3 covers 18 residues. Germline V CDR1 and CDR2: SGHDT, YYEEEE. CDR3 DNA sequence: TGTGCCAGCAGCCCCACCGGGACTAGCGGGGGGGATATTTATGAGCAGTTCTTC. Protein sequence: CASSPTGTSGGDIYEQFF.

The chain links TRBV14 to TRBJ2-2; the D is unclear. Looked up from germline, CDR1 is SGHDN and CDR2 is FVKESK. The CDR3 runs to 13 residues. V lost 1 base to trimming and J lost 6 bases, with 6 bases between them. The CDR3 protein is CASSQVSSGELFF. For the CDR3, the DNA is TGTGCCAGCAGCCAAGTCTCGTCCGGGGAGCTGTTTTTT.

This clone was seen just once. The CDR3 region has the DNA TGTGCCAGCAGCCGACTAGCGGGGGGGGATGAGCAGTTCTTC. This encodes CASSRLAGGDEQFF. The chain couples TRBV6-6 to TRBJ2-1; 14 bases fit TRBD2. The CDR3 length is 14 residues. In germline, CDR1 is MNHNY, CDR2 SVGAGI (reference sequence). Trimming cost V 6 bases and J 8 bases; bases outside gene matches: 3.

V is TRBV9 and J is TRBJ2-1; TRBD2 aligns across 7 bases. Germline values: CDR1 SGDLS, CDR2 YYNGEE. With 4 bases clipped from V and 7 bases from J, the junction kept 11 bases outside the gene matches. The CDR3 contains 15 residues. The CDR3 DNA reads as TGTGCCAGCAGCCTCGGTGGGGGGGGACTGAATGAGCAGTTCTTC. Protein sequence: CASSLGGGGLNEQFF.

CDR3 region: CASSGRDYGEAFF. CDR3 nucleotides: TGTGCCAGCAGCGGCCGGGACTATGGTGAAGCTTTCTTT. The chain links TRBV5-6 to TRBJ1-1; TRBD1 might be the D (5 bases). V dropped 4 bases and J dropped 7 bases, with 14 bases sitting between them. CDR1 SGHDT and CDR2 YYEEEE come from the germline V gene. The CDR3 length is 13 residues.

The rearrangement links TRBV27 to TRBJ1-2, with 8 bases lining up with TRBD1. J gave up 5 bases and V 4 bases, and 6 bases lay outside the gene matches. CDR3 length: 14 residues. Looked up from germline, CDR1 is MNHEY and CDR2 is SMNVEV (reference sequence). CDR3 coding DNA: TGTGCCAGCAGTTCTGACAGGGGATTTTATGGCTACACCTTC. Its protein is CASSSDRGFYGYTF.

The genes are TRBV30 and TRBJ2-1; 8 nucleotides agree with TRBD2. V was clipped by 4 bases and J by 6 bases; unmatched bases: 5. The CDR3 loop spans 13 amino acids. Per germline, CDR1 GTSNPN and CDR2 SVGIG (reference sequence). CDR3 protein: CAWTRGGRNEQFF. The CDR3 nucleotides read TGTGCCTGGACACGGGGGGGCCGCAATGAGCAGTTCTTC.

CDR3: CASSQETGGTEAFF. The CDR3 region has the DNA TGTGCCAGCAGCCAGGAGACAGGGGGAACTGAAGCTTTCTTT. The chain recombines TRBV2 with TRBJ1-1; 9 nucleotides align to TRBD1. J gave up 5 bases and V 6 bases, and 7 bases lay outside the gene matches. This CDR3 contains 14 residues. Germline V CDR1 and CDR2: SNHLY, FYNNEI. Full variable domain (remainder filled in from reference TRBV2 and TRBJ1-1): EPEVTQTPSHQVTQMGQEVILRCVPISNHLYFYWYRQILGQKVEFLVSFYNNEISEKSEIFDDQFSVERPDGSNFTLKIRSTKLEDSAMYFCASSQETGGTEAFFGQGTRLTVV.

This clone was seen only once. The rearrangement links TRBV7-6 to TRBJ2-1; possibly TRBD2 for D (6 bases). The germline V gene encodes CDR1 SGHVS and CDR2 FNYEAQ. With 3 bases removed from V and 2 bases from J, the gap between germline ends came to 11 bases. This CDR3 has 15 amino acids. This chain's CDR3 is CASSFERVAYNEQFF. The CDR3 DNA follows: TGTGCCAGCAGCTTCGAGCGGGTGGCCTACAATGAGCAGTTCTTC. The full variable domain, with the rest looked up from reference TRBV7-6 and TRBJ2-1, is GAGVSQSPRYKVTKRGQDVALRCDPISGHVSLYWYRQALGQGPEFLTYFNYEAQQDKSGLPNDRFSAERPEGSISTLTIQRTEQRDSAMYRCASSFERVAYNEQFFGPGTRLTVL.

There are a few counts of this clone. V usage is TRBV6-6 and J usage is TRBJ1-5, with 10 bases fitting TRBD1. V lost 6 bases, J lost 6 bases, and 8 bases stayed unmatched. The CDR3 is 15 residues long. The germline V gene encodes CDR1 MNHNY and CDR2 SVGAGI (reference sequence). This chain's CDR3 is CASRDDRGPGQPQHF. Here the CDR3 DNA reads TGTGCCAGCAGGGACGACAGGGGGCCCGGTCAGCCCCAGCATTTT.

The CDR3 nucleotides are TGTGCCAGCAGGATTACAGAGAATCAGCCCCAGCATTTT. Amino acid sequence: CASRITENQPQHF. This chain uses TRBV6-5 with TRBJ1-5; no clear D. The V end lost 6 bases, the J end lost 4 bases, and 10 bases lay between the germline ends. Germline V lookup: CDR1 MNHEY, CDR2 SVGAGI. This CDR3 has 13 residues.

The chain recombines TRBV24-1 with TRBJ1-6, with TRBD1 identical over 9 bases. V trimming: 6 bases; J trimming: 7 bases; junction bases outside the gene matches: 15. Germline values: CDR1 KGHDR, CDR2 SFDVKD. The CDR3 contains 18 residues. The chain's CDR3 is CATSKVSRVGTGNSPLHF. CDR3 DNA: TGTGCCACCAGTAAGGTGTCCCGCGTTGGGACAGGGAATTCACCCCTCCACTTT.

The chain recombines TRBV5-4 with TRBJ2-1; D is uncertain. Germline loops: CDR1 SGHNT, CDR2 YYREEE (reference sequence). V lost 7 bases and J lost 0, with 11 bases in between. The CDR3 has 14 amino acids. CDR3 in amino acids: CASREELSYNEQFF. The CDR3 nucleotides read TGTGCCAGCCGAGAAGAACTCTCCTACAATGAGCAGTTCTTC.

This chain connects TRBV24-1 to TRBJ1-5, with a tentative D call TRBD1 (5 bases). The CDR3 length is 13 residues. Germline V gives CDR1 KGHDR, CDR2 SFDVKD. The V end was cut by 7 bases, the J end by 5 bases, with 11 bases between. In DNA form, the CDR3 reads TGTGCCACCAGCGCCTGGGGGGATCAGCCCCAGCATTTT. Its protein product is CATSAWGDQPQHF.

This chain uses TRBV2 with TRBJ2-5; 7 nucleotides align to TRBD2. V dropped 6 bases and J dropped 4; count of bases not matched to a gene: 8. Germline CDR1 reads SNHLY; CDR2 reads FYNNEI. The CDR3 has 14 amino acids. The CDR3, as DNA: TGTGCCAGCAGGCAGCGGGGAGGTCCAGAGACCCAGTACTTC. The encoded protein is CASRQRGGPETQYF.

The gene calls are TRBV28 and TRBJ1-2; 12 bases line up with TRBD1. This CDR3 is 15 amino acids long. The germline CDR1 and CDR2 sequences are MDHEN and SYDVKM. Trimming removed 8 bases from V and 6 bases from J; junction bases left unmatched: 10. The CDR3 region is CASGTGGEFWHGYTF. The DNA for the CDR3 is TGTGCCAGCGGGACAGGGGGCGAGTTTTGGCATGGCTACACCTTC.

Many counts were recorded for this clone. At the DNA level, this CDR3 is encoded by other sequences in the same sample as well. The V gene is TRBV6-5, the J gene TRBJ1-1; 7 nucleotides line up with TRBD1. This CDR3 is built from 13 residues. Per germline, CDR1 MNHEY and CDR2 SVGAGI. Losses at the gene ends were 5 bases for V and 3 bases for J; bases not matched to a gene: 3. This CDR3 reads CASSRQGHTEAFF. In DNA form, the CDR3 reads TGTGCCAGCAGTCGACAGGGCCACACTGAAGCTTTCTTT.

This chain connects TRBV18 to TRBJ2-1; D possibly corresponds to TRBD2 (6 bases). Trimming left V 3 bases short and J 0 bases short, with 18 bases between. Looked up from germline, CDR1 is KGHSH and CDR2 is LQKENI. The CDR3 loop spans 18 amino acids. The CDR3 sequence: CASSPSITGVGSYNEQFF. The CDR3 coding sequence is TGTGCCAGCTCACCGAGTATAACGGGGGTGGGCTCCTACAATGAGCAGTTCTTC.

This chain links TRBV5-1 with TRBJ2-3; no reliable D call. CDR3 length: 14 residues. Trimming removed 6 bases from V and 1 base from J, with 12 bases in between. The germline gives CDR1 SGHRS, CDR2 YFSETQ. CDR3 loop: CASTENSGTDTQYF. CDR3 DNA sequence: TGCGCCAGCACCGAAAACTCCGGCACAGATACGCAGTATTTT.

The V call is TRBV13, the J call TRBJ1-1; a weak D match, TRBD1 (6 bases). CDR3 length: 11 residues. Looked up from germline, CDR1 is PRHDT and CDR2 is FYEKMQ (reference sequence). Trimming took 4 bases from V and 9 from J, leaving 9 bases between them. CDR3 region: CASSWQGKAFF. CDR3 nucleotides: TGTGCCAGCAGCTGGCAGGGGAAAGCTTTCTTT.

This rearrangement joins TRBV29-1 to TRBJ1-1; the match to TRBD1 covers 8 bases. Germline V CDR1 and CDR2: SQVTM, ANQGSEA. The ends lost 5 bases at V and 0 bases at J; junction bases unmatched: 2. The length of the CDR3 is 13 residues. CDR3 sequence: CSVTTGVNTEAFF. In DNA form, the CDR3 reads TGCAGCGTTACGACAGGGGTGAACACTGAAGCTTTCTTT.

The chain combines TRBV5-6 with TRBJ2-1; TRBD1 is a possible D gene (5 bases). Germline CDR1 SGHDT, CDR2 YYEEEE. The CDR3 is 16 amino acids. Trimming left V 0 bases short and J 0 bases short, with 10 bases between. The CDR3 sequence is CASSLAAQGSYNEQFF. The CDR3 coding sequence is TGTGCCAGCAGCTTGGCCGCGCAGGGCTCCTACAATGAGCAGTTCTTC. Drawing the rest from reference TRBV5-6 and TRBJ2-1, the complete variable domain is DAGVTQSPTHLIKTRGQQVTLRCSPKSGHDTVSWYQQALGQGPQFIFQYYEEEERQRGNFPDRFSGHQFPNYSSELNVNALLLGDSALYLCASSLAAQGSYNEQFFGPGTRLTVL.